The rows below give T cell receptor beta chains drawn from one sample of a study of T cell changes during pregnancy in multiple sclerosis. Sequencing was performed with immunoSEQ multiplex PCR; in TCRdb, only in-frame clones are kept and a portion is missing. The sample has roughly 37,000 clones, around 92% seen once. Sequences were derived from CD4+ T cells from peripheral blood mononuclear cells, sampled in the second trimester of pregnancy. Every receptor here comes from a female donor in good health, enrolled as a control in a pregnancy study. CDR3s include the opening cysteine and the closing phenylalanine or tryptophan. D genes are given only for firm matches. A row's size may be missing; if present it is once, few, many or a size class.

v_call	j_call	clone_size	d_call	cdr3_nt	cdr3_aa
TRBV6-4	TRBJ2-1	-	TRBD1	TGTGCCAGGGACAGGGGGTTGAGTGAGCAGTTCTTC	CARDRGLSEQFF
TRBV11-1	TRBJ1-1	-	-	TGTGCCAGCAGCTTACAGCAGGGTGAGGGACTGTTGATTGCTTTCTTT	CASSLQQGEGLLIAFF
TRBV7-8	TRBJ1-1	-	TRBD1	TGTGCCAGCAGCCCGAGGACAGGGAGCACTGAAGCTTTCTTT	CASSPRTGSTEAFF
TRBV30	TRBJ2-7	-	TRBD1	TGTGCCTGGACAGGGGGCTTGGGTGAGCAGTACTTC	CAWTGGLGEQYF
TRBV6-1	TRBJ2-5	once	-	TGTGCCAGCAGTGACGTGGATGGGAGCAGGGGAGCCCAAGAGACCCAGTACTTC	CASSDVDGSRGAQETQYF
TRBV10-3	TRBJ1-1	-	-	TGTGCCATCAGTGAGCAGTTAAACACTGAAGCTTTCTTT	CAISEQLNTEAFF
TRBV29-1	TRBJ1-1	few	-	TGCAGCGTCGCTGGCGAGGGACACCCTAACACTGAAGCTTTCTTT	CSVAGEGHPNTEAFF
TRBV5-4	TRBJ2-1	-	TRBD2	TGTGCCAGCAGCCCTGAACCTGGGCAGGGGGCGACTAGCGGGGGGGTACAGCAGTTCTTC	CASSPEPGQGATSGGVQQFF
TRBV9	TRBJ2-2	-	-	TGTGCCAGCAGCGTAGATCTCGGGGCCGGGGAGCTGTTTTTT	CASSVDLGAGELFF
TRBV19	TRBJ2-6	-	TRBD1	TGTGCCACCCAGACAGGGTCTGGGGCCAACGTCCTGACTTTC	CATQTGSGANVLTF
TRBV7-9	TRBJ2-1	-	-	TGTGCCAGCAGCTCCACGAAAAACAGGGCCGAGAGTTACAATGAGCAGTTCTTC	CASSSTKNRAESYNEQFF